The 8 T cell receptor beta chains in this list originate from one sample, sequenced in a study of OX40 agonist ivuxolimab in advanced cancers. Libraries were constructed by the immunoSEQ multiplex PCR assay. TCRdb holds this immuneACCESS table with in-frame rearrangements only. Some clones are missing; in checked studies, unresolved V genes explain under half, and the rest has no known cause. The sample profile shows fewer than 35,000 clones; roughly 89% of them were found once. Approximately 10% of the sample is held by the ten biggest clonotypes. Material: CD4+ or CD8+ T cells sorted from blood, obtained in a trial of the OX40 agonist ivuxolimab. The source is an adult with an advanced solid tumor such as melanoma, head and neck, liver or kidney cancer.

V and J are TRBV18 and TRBJ2-7, with 9 bases aligning to TRBD1. V was clipped by 3 bases and J by 5 bases; unmatched bases: 5. The length of the CDR3 is 14 residues. Germline CDR1 and CDR2: KGHSH and LQKENI. The CDR3 coding sequence is TGTGCCAGCTCACCGGGACAGGGAGGCCACGAGCAGTACTTC. The encoded protein is CASSPGQGGHEQYF.

This clone has a handful of counts. V is TRBV9 and J is TRBJ2-7; the match to TRBD1 covers 8 bases. This CDR3 contains 13 residues. Per the germline V gene, CDR1 is SGDLS and CDR2 is YYNGEE. The junction had 5 bases not matched to a gene; V was cut back by 4 bases and J by 5 bases. The CDR3 reads CASSPGQVHEQYF. The CDR3 nucleotides read TGTGCCAGCAGCCCGGGACAGGTCCACGAGCAGTACTTC.

The chain uses TRBV6-5 and TRBJ1-1; 8 positions agree with TRBD1. Per the germline V gene, CDR1 is MNHEY and CDR2 is SVGAGI. Germline trimming cut 0 bases from V and 9 bases from J; bases unmatched to any gene: 6. This CDR3 has 14 amino acids. This CDR3 is CASSYSSPRGQAFF. The CDR3, as DNA: TGTGCCAGCAGTTACTCGTCCCCCAGGGGGCAAGCTTTCTTT.

This clone has only a few counts. This chain connects TRBV7-9 to TRBJ1-1, with 7 bases lining up with TRBD1. V lost 1 base and J lost 5; bases outside the gene matches: 4. This CDR3 contains 14 residues. Per germline, CDR1 SEHNR and CDR2 FQNEAQ (reference sequence). The CDR3 nucleotides read TGTGCCAGCAGCTTAGAGGCAGGGGGGACTGAAGCTTTCTTT. The encoded protein is CASSLEAGGTEAFF.

The chain carries TRBV18 and TRBJ2-2; 7 bases agree with TRBD1. This CDR3 comprises 16 residues. Trimming cost V 6 bases and J 6 bases; bases outside gene matches: 13. In germline, CDR1 is KGHSH, CDR2 LQKENI. The DNA of the CDR3 is TGTGCCAGCTCGCCTAGACAGGGATTGAAGGCCGGGGAGCTGTTTTTT. This gives the protein CASSPRQGLKAGELFF.

V is TRBV30 and J is TRBJ2-1, with no clear D. The CDR3 extends over 13 amino acids. Trimming took off 1 base at V and 6 bases at J, with 10 bases between the two ends. Germline V gene sequence: CDR1 GTSNPN, CDR2 SVGIG (reference sequence). This chain's CDR3 is CAWSAPLVNEQFF. In nucleotides, the CDR3 is TGTGCCTGGAGTGCACCTCTAGTCAATGAGCAGTTCTTC.

V gene TRBV6-5 combines with J gene TRBJ1-2; D uncertain. Trimming removed 2 bases from V and 8 bases from J, with 18 bases in between. In germline, CDR1 is MNHEY, CDR2 SVGAGI. CDR3 size: 15 residues. In DNA, the CDR3 is TGTGCCAGCAGTTACCGAGTGGACCGAACGACGGGCTACACCTTC. It is translated as CASSYRVDRTTGYTF.

Points on this clone: The same CDR3 is also encoded by other DNA sequences in this sample. The chain combines TRBV30 with TRBJ1-6; D gene unclear. CDR1 is GTSNPN, CDR2 SVGIG, per germline (reference sequence). The V end lost 1 base, the J end lost 3 bases, and 10 bases lay between the germline ends. This CDR3 region has 15 residues. The CDR3: CAWSGRARYNSPLHF. As DNA, the CDR3 is TGTGCCTGGAGTGGCCGGGCCCGCTATAATTCACCCCTCCACTTT.